These 22 T cell receptor beta chains came from one sample sequenced in a study of shared clonotypes between healthy human individuals. Profiled with immunoSEQ multiplex PCR; TCRdb holds only in-frame clones, not every one. The table lists under 600,000 clones, around 97% of them singletons. The sequenced sample consisted of naive CD4+ T cells sorted from blood. Subset of the sample: CD45RA+ positively selected. Receptors were obtained from a woman younger than 45 in good health.

The chain carries TRBV6-5 and TRBJ2-7; D might be TRBD2 (6 bases). Trimming took 6 bases from V and 3 from J, leaving 18 bases between them. In germline, CDR1 is MNHEY, CDR2 SVGAGI. CDR3 length equals 15 residues. The CDR3 DNA is TGTGCCAGCAGCTTGGGAGGAGCGACATTCTACGAGCAGTACTTC. It encodes CASSLGGATFYEQYF.

The chain employs TRBV9 and TRBJ1-4; possibly TRBD1 for D (6 bases). In germline, CDR1 is SGDLS, CDR2 YYNGEE. This CDR3 spans 14 amino acids. V lost 4 bases to trimming and J lost 7 bases, with 14 bases between them. The DNA of the CDR3 is TGTGCCAGCAGCCCACCCGGACAGCTTGAAAAACTGTTTTTT. This translates into CASSPPGQLEKLFF.

The V and J genes are TRBV2 and TRBJ1-5; 7 bases align to TRBD1. V gave up 3 bases and J gave up 6 bases; unmatched junction bases: 5. The germline CDR1 and CDR2 sequences are SNHLY and FYNNEI. The CDR3 is 14 residues long. CDR3: CASSEEAGGQPQHF. The CDR3 DNA follows: TGTGCCAGCAGTGAGGAAGCAGGGGGTCAGCCCCAGCATTTT. Together with reference TRBV2 and TRBJ1-5, the CDR3 gives the full variable domain: EPEVTQTPSHQVTQMGQEVILRCVPISNHLYFYWYRQILGQKVEFLVSFYNNEISEKSEIFDDQFSVERPDGSNFTLKIRSTKLEDSAMYFCASSEEAGGQPQHFGDGTRLSIL.

This clone was found a few times. The chain is built from TRBV19 and TRBJ2-7; either TRBD1 or TRBD2 may fit D (5 bases each). There are 12 residues in the CDR3. Germline CDR1 LNHDA, CDR2 SQIVND (reference sequence). V was cut by 11 bases and J by 3 bases, with 14 bases left in between. The CDR3 DNA sequence: TGTGCCTCCCGGGACGGAAACTACGAGCAGTACTTC. Protein product: CASRDGNYEQYF.

The chain employs TRBV6-5 and TRBJ2-1; D uncertain. With 3 bases removed from V and 8 bases from J, the gap between germline ends came to 14 bases. Germline CDR1 is MNHEY and CDR2 is SVGAGI. CDR3 size: 14 residues. The CDR3 here is CASSYGVASHEQFF. In DNA form, the CDR3 reads TGTGCCAGCAGTTATGGGGTTGCTTCCCATGAGCAGTTCTTC.

The chain uses TRBV27 and TRBJ2-2, with 14 positions matching TRBD2. CDR1 and CDR2 (germline): MNHEY, SMNVEV (reference sequence). The CDR3 loop spans 16 amino acids. After removal of 6 bases from V and 7 bases from J, the junction contained 7 bases not matched to a gene. CDR3 sequence: CASSKTSGRDSGELFF. The CDR3 nucleotides read TGTGCCAGCAGCAAGACTAGCGGGAGGGATAGCGGGGAGCTGTTTTTT.

V is TRBV5-4 and J is TRBJ2-5; D not resolved. CDR3 length equals 15 residues. Trimming stripped 4 bases from V and 1 base from J, with 14 bases between. The germline CDR1 and CDR2 sequences are SGHNT and YYREEE (reference sequence). CDR3 sequence: CASSDPGVVQETQYF. For the CDR3, the DNA is TGTGCCAGCAGCGACCCCGGAGTTGTCCAAGAGACCCAGTACTTC. The full variable domain, with the rest looked up from reference TRBV5-4 and TRBJ2-5, is ETGVTQSPTHLIKTRGQQVTLRCSSQSGHNTVSWYQQALGQGPQFIFQYYREEENGRGNFPPRFSGLQFPNYSSELNVNALELDDSALYLCASSDPGVVQETQYFGPGTRLLVL.

This chain links TRBV2 with TRBJ2-3; D might be TRBD1 or TRBD2, each matching 6 bases. With 7 bases removed from V and 1 base from J, the gap between germline ends came to 21 bases. Germline V CDR1 and CDR2: SNHLY, FYNNEI. CDR3 length: 17 amino acids. CDR3 sequence reads: CASTGEAGGSRTDTQYF. CDR3 DNA: TGTGCCAGCACAGGGGAGGCCGGGGGATCACGCACAGATACGCAGTATTTT.

Only one count was recorded for this clone. The chain couples TRBV10-1 to TRBJ2-1, with D uncertain. The CDR3 contains 15 residues. V was pared by 5 bases and J by 7 bases, with 18 bases between. Germline V gene data show CDR1 as WNHNN and CDR2 as SYGVQD (reference sequence). This chain's CDR3 is CASSSHGGLGNEQFF. The CDR3 DNA follows: TGCGCCAGCAGTTCCCATGGTGGTCTTGGGAATGAGCAGTTCTTC.

The CDR3 nucleotides read TGCGCCAGCAGCAGGGGACTAGCGGGAGGGGGGTACGAGCAGTACTTC. Its protein is CASSRGLAGGGYEQYF. V and J are TRBV5-1 and TRBJ2-7; the match to TRBD2 covers 16 bases. This CDR3 has 16 amino acids. J lost 4 bases, V lost 4 bases, and 5 bases had no gene match. Looked up from germline, CDR1 is SGHRS and CDR2 is YFSETQ.

The V gene is TRBV28, the J gene TRBJ2-1; D is perhaps TRBD2 (6 bases). Germline V CDR1 and CDR2: MDHEN, SYDVKM. The CDR3 runs 14 residues. The V gene lost 2 bases and the J gene lost 5 bases, with 10 bases spanning the gap. The CDR3 is CASSLLGSNNEQFF. The DNA for the CDR3 is TGTGCCAGCAGTTTACTCGGGAGTAACAATGAGCAGTTCTTC.

The V call is TRBV6-1, the J call TRBJ2-7; D is perhaps TRBD1 (6 bases). V lost 2 bases to trimming and J lost 3 bases, with 8 bases between them. Germline CDR1 MNHNS, CDR2 SASEGT. The CDR3 totals 13 residues. DNA for the CDR3: TGTGCCAGCAGTGAACCAGGGGTCTACGAGCAGTACTTC. This encodes CASSEPGVYEQYF.

V usage is TRBV27 and J usage is TRBJ2-2, with TRBD1 matching 7 bases. The CDR3 is 15 residues long. CDR1 is MNHEY, CDR2 SMNVEV, per germline (reference sequence). Unmatched junction bases numbered 7, after V lost 6 bases and J lost 3 bases. The CDR3 is CASSNDRVDTGELFF. CDR3 bases: TGTGCCAGCAGCAATGACAGGGTTGACACCGGGGAGCTGTTTTTT.

The rearrangement joins TRBV6-6 to TRBJ1-3; D might be TRBD1 (6 bases). The CDR3 has 14 amino acids. V dropped 7 bases and J dropped 8 bases, with 18 bases sitting between them. The germline V gene encodes CDR1 MNHNY and CDR2 SVGAGI (reference sequence). The CDR3 DNA reads as TGTGCCAGCATCGATCCTGGGACACGGTACACCATATATTTT. This translates into CASIDPGTRYTIYF.

The chain is built from TRBV9 and TRBJ2-3, with 12 bases matching TRBD2. V trimming: 0 bases; J trimming: 2 bases; junction bases outside the gene matches: 4. Germline V gene lookup returns CDR1 SGDLS and CDR2 YYNGEE. This CDR3 has 17 amino acids. The CDR3 is CASSVGLAGGNTDTQYF. CDR3 bases: TGTGCCAGCAGCGTAGGGCTAGCGGGAGGGAACACAGATACGCAGTATTTT.

This clone was detected once. The chain combines TRBV7-9 with TRBJ2-3, with TRBD1 matching 7 bases. The CDR3 totals 19 residues. Trimming removed 5 bases from V and 5 bases from J; junction bases left unmatched: 22. In germline, CDR1 is SEHNR, CDR2 FQNEAQ (reference sequence). This CDR3 is CASSHTPILTGQKRDTQYF. CDR3 in DNA: TGTGCCAGCAGCCACACCCCAATATTGACAGGGCAAAAAAGAGATACGCAGTATTTT.

V usage is TRBV19 and J usage is TRBJ1-6, with D perhaps matching TRBD1 (5 bases). Germline V gene lookup returns CDR1 LNHDA and CDR2 SQIVND (reference sequence). The V end lost 7 bases, the J end lost 0 bases, and 19 bases lay between the germline ends. The CDR3 sequence is 18 residues long. CDR3 sequence: CASTEGSPRLSYNSPLHF. The CDR3 coding sequence is TGTGCCAGTACCGAGGGGTCACCAAGACTCTCCTATAATTCACCCCTCCACTTT.

J is TRBJ2-2 and V is TRBV13; tentatively, D is TRBD2 (6 bases). The CDR3 runs 16 residues. Trimming cost V 5 bases and J 3 bases, with 16 bases left between them. Germline loops: CDR1 PRHDT, CDR2 FYEKMQ (reference sequence). CDR3 bases: TGTGCCAGCAGCCCACTTGGGGGGAGGTACACCGGGGAGCTGTTTTTT. Translating gives CASSPLGGRYTGELFF.

CDR3 DNA: TGTGCCAGCAGTAAGACCGGGACTAGCGGGAGGGACCAGTTCTTC. This gives the protein CASSKTGTSGRDQFF. The chain carries TRBV6-5 and TRBJ2-1, with 16 bases lining up with TRBD2. J gave up 13 bases and V 5 bases, and 8 bases lay outside the gene matches. This CDR3 region has 15 residues. CDR1 is MNHEY, CDR2 SVGAGI, per germline.

The chain links TRBV7-6 to TRBJ1-6, with D perhaps TRBD1 (5 bases). This CDR3 has 16 amino acids. V lost 0 bases to trimming and J lost 5 bases, with 11 bases between them. The germline V gene has CDR1 SGHVS and CDR2 FNYEAQ. The CDR3: CASSLAQGGHNSPLHF. Written as DNA, the CDR3 is TGTGCCAGCAGCTTAGCCCAGGGTGGGCATAATTCACCCCTCCACTTT.

The J gene is TRBJ2-7, the V gene TRBV27, with 8 bases that match TRBD1. CDR3 length: 14 residues. CDR1 is MNHEY, CDR2 SMNVEV, per germline (reference sequence). Trimming cost V 6 bases and J 4 bases; bases outside gene matches: 8. CDR3 in amino acids: CASRIQGAKYEQYF. The CDR3 DNA follows: TGTGCCAGCAGGATCCAGGGGGCTAAATACGAGCAGTACTTC.

The sample holds one count of this clone. The chain joins TRBV30 to TRBJ2-2, with 7 bases that match TRBD1. CDR3 size: 13 residues. Germline loops: CDR1 GTSNPN, CDR2 SVGIG (reference sequence). Losses at the gene ends were 0 bases for V and 7 bases for J; bases not matched to a gene: 2. As DNA, the CDR3 is TGTGCCTGGAGTGTTGACAGGGTCGGGGAGCTGTTTTTT. Protein: CAWSVDRVGELFF.